This TCR beta chain was sequenced in a study of T cell repertoires in cytomegalovirus infection. Study details: Recently described HLA-C-restricted plus well-studied HLA-B-restricted CMV epitopes were used. A matching HLA type, together with CMV infection, was signaled by public TCR beta signatures.

On this clonotype itself: Its specificity is unknown.

CDR3 length equals 10 residues. Germline V gene lookup returns CDR1 MNHNS and CDR2 SASEGT. Trimming stripped 4 bases from V and 4 bases from J, with 2 bases between. TCRdb reanalysed the reads using MiXCR and keeps one entry per CDR3 protein. The sample lists under 150,000 distinct CDR3 sequences; about 30% were seen once. Study-wide results and limits: There were HLA-C-restricted CMV-specific TCR beta clonotypes dominating the ex vivo response.

The V gene is TRBV6-1, the J gene TRBJ2-7; no reliable D call. This clonotype was sampled from a human donor in good health (CMV status not recorded). Some clones in this sample may be carry-over from other donors' samples. This sample comprised CD8+ T cells from cultured PBMCs, obtained from culture after CMV antigen stimulation. CDR3 sequence reads: CASSVYEQYF. CDR3 coding DNA: TGTGCCAGCAGTGTATACGAGCAGTACTTC.